The present T cell receptor beta chain was sequenced within a study of vaccination and CD4 T cells after COVID-19. Study background: Median draw time for post-COVID samples was roughly 100 days post-diagnosis (range 35 to 161).

This clonotype was detected a few times. Its antigen is still unknown. Germline values: CDR1 MNHEY, CDR2 SVGEGT. V was pared by 2 bases and J by 5 bases, with 6 bases between. CDR3 length: 13 residues. Documented treatment: approximately nine-day PBMC culture with coronavirus spike peptide pools or control peptides (ViraFEST assay). ViraFEST relied on peptide pools to expand antigen-specific T cells; the TCRs were sequenced afterward. Scientists ran DNA taken from cultured CD4+ T cells through the Oncomine TCR Beta short-read assay for sequencing. Via MiXCR, TCRdb re-called the PCR reads, giving one row per CDR3 protein. The sample shows approximately 10,000 distinct CDR3 sequences, approximately 63% of them seen only once.

The genes are TRBV6-2 or TRBV6-3 and TRBJ2-2, with D uncertain. The sequence was obtained from a human donor who had recovered from COVID-19. Sequencing was done on a sample of CD4+ T cells from blood, cultured in vitro. CDR3 coding DNA: TGTGCCAGCAGTTACGGGCAGACCGGGGAGCTGTTTTTT. This codes for CASSYGQTGELFF.